A single sample is the source of the 13 T cell receptor beta chains below, sequenced in a study of T cell responses to AZD1222 COVID-19 vaccine (dated by TCRdb to the early 2020s). The receptor library was made with the immunoSEQ multiplex PCR assay. TCRdb carries this immuneACCESS record with in-frame sequences only. Its versions omit some clonotypes, under half of them owing to an unresolved V gene in the studies checked, with the rest unexplained. The sample includes roughly 150,000 clones, with 90% to 95% observed a single time. The biggest ten clones account for more than 1.2% of the sample. This specimen's time point label, interpreted: baseline before first vaccination. The sample consisted of peripheral blood, taken on day 0 of AZD1222 vaccination. The origin of the receptors is an adult in good health.

The genes are TRBV27 and TRBJ1-2; TRBD1 matches 9 bases. Germline V lookup: CDR1 MNHEY, CDR2 SMNVEV (reference sequence). The CDR3 is 14 amino acids. With 5 bases clipped from V and 4 bases from J, the junction kept 5 bases outside the gene matches. The CDR3 region is CASSGLGQGYGYTF. CDR3 bases: TGTGCCAGCAGTGGACTGGGACAGGGCTATGGCTACACCTTC.

This rearrangement joins TRBV12-5 to TRBJ2-2; D gene uncertain. This CDR3 has 17 amino acids. Trimming cost V 0 bases and J 6 bases, with 17 bases left between them. The germline gives CDR1 LGHNT, CDR2 FRNRAP. This CDR3 reads CASGLVNYPVFAGELFF. The CDR3 DNA reads as TGTGCTAGTGGTTTGGTAAACTACCCCGTTTTCGCCGGGGAGCTGTTTTTT. The full variable domain, with the rest looked up from reference TRBV12-5 and TRBJ2-2, is DARVTQTPRHKVTEMGQEVTMRCQPILGHNTVFWYRQTMMQGLELLAYFRNRAPLDDSGMPKDRFSAEMPDATLATLKIQPSEPRDSAVYFCASGLVNYPVFAGELFFGEGSRLTVL.

V gene TRBV6-2 or TRBV6-3 combines with J gene TRBJ2-1, with 7 nucleotides matching TRBD2. The CDR3 extends over 14 amino acids. Germline loops: CDR1 MNHEY, CDR2 SVGEGT. The trim removed 2 bases at V and 7 bases at J, leaving 5 bases unmatched. The CDR3: CASSYGTTTNEQFF. Written as DNA, the CDR3 is TGTGCCAGCAGTTACGGGACTACTACGAATGAGCAGTTCTTC.

This chain connects TRBV2 to TRBJ2-7, with D perhaps matching TRBD2 (6 bases). Germline CDR1 reads SNHLY; CDR2 reads FYNNEI. The CDR3 loop spans 14 amino acids. V lost 4 bases, J lost 6 bases, and 16 bases lay in between. CDR3 sequence: CASSAPLGGGEQYF. The CDR3, as DNA: TGTGCCAGCAGTGCCCCGTTGGGGGGTGGCGAGCAGTACTTC.

V usage is TRBV7-9 and J usage is TRBJ2-2, with 10 bases lining up with TRBD2. The CDR3 loop spans 18 amino acids. CDR1 and CDR2 (germline): SEHNR, FQNEAQ (reference sequence). V lost 1 base and J lost 4; bases outside the gene matches: 9. Here the CDR3 reads CASSLETLAGEATGELFF. CDR3 nucleotide sequence: TGTGCCAGCAGCTTAGAGACTCTAGCGGGGGAGGCCACCGGGGAGCTGTTTTTT.

This chain connects TRBV29-1 to TRBJ2-7, with 9 bases aligning to TRBD2. CDR3 length: 17 residues. V lost 4 bases to trimming and J lost 0 bases; unmatched junction nucleotides: 13. Per the germline V gene, CDR1 is SQVTM and CDR2 is ANQGSEA. The CDR3, as DNA: TGCAGCGTTGCCTGGGCTAGCGGGGCGATCAGCTCCTACGAGCAGTACTTC. Its protein is CSVAWASGAISSYEQYF.

V usage is TRBV5-4 and J usage is TRBJ1-1, with 8 bases matching TRBD1. The germline CDR1 and CDR2 sequences are SGHNT and YYREEE (reference sequence). The CDR3 contains 15 residues. V lost 2 bases and J lost 3; bases outside the gene matches: 6. CDR3 loop: CASSFQGAGDTEAFF. The CDR3 DNA reads TGTGCCAGCAGCTTCCAGGGGGCTGGGGACACTGAAGCTTTCTTT.

The DNA of the CDR3 is TGCGCCAGCAGCCTTCACCCGCAAGCGGGATCCGCAGAGACCCAGTACTTC. Its protein product is CASSLHPQAGSAETQYF. The gene calls are TRBV5-1 and TRBJ2-5, with 7 bases matching TRBD2. Germline assignment: CDR1 SGHRS and CDR2 YFSETQ. The length of the CDR3 is 17 residues. With V trimmed by 4 bases and J by 4 bases, 16 bases remained unmatched.

This clone was observed a handful of times. The gene calls are TRBV27 and TRBJ1-6; D remains ambiguous. This CDR3 region has 19 residues. The germline V and J ends were trimmed by 5 bases and 0 bases, with 20 bases remaining between them. CDR1 and CDR2 (germline): MNHEY, SMNVEV (reference sequence). In DNA, the CDR3 is TGTGCCAGCAGTATCACCCCCCCGGCAGAGAGCTCCTATAATTCACCCCTCCACTTT. It encodes CASSITPPAESSYNSPLHF.

The CDR3 reads CSVDKVNTEAFF. CDR3 in DNA: TGCAGCGTTGACAAAGTGAACACTGAAGCTTTCTTT. The chain links TRBV29-1 to TRBJ1-1; D is ambiguous. The germline V gene has CDR1 SQVTM and CDR2 ANQGSEA. V dropped 3 bases and J dropped 0 bases, with 5 bases sitting between them. This CDR3 is built from 12 residues. The full variable domain, its missing parts supplied by reference TRBV29-1 and TRBJ1-1, is SAVISQKPSRDICQRGTSLTIQCQVDSQVTMMFWYRQQPGQSLTLIATANQGSEATYESGFVIDKFPISRPNLTFSTLTVSNMSPEDSSIYLCSVDKVNTEAFFGQGTRLTVV.

The V and J genes are TRBV6-5 and TRBJ2-5, with TRBD2 identical over 7 bases. The trim removed 5 bases at V and 0 bases at J, leaving 6 bases unmatched. Germline V CDR1 and CDR2: MNHEY, SVGAGI. The CDR3 is 15 residues long. The CDR3 spells CASSKFLADQETQYF. The CDR3 DNA sequence: TGTGCCAGCAGTAAGTTTCTAGCGGACCAAGAGACCCAGTACTTC.

The chain has TRBV16 and TRBJ1-1, with 11 bases matching TRBD1. This CDR3 is 14 amino acids long. The V gene's germline CDR1 is KGHSY and CDR2 FQNENV. Unmatched junction bases numbered 6, after V lost 5 bases and J lost 7 bases. The CDR3 DNA follows: TGTGCCAGCAGCTGGACAGGGGGCAGGGTTGAAGCTTTCTTT. This gives the protein CASSWTGGRVEAFF.

This clone has just one count. The chain is built from TRBV15 and TRBJ2-7; D is uncertain. Germline V CDR1 and CDR2: LNHNV, YYDKDF (reference sequence). The germline V and J ends were trimmed by 4 bases and 2 bases, with 15 bases remaining between them. The CDR3 consists of 15 residues. This chain's CDR3 is CATSTGRTPTYEQYF. The CDR3 DNA reads as TGTGCCACCAGCACTGGGCGGACGCCAACCTACGAGCAGTACTTC. Supplemented by reference TRBV15 and TRBJ2-7, the full variable domain reads DAMVIQNPRYQVTQFGKPVTLSCSQTLNHNVMYWYQQKSSQAPKLLFHYYDKDFNNEADTPDNFQSRRPNTSFCFLDIRSPGLGDTAMYLCATSTGRTPTYEQYFGPGTRLTVT.